The 2 T cell receptor beta chains reported below all come from one sample, sequenced in a study of a mutant IDH1 vaccine in newly diagnosed glioma (dated by TCRdb to the early 2020s). The library was prepared using the immunoSEQ multiplex PCR assay. Not all clones reach the TCRdb copy of this immuneACCESS table, which keeps in-frame sequences only. Checked studies attribute under half of the gap to unresolved V genes and leave the rest unexplained. This sample gives tens of thousands of clones in total; roughly 80% of them show up just once. Approximately 6% of the sample lies in the top ten. These TCRs' antigens remain unknown. This specimen's time point label, per the study, means: week 11, during vaccination. Each vaccine dose was 300 ug of a 20-mer mutant IDH1 peptide in Montanide, given subcutaneously with topical imiquimod. The source material was PBMCs, sampled from a glioma patient whose treatment included an IDH1 peptide vaccine. Source of these receptors: a man aged 45-60 years with glioma.

The V and J genes are TRBV5-4 and TRBJ2-3, with a weak D call TRBD2 (5 bases). The CDR3 is 12 amino acids. V gave up 3 bases and J gave up 6 bases, with 8 bases separating them. Germline V gene sequence: CDR1 SGHNT, CDR2 YYREEE (reference sequence). The chain's CDR3 is CASSYWEDTQYF. The CDR3 DNA reads as TGTGCCAGCAGCTACTGGGAGGATACGCAGTATTTT.

V and J are TRBV6-1 and TRBJ2-3; 7 nucleotides align to TRBD2. Germline CDR1 MNHNS, CDR2 SASEGT. The V gene end was trimmed by 8 bases and the J gene end by 2 bases; junction bases not matched to a gene: 7. CDR3 length equals 14 residues. The CDR3 reads CASSPSGATDTQYF. CDR3 DNA sequence: TGTGCCAGCTCTCCTAGCGGAGCCACAGATACGCAGTATTTT.